The 14 T cell receptor beta chains listed next were all sequenced from one sample in a study of T-cell memory formation after mild COVID-19 (dated by TCRdb to 2020 to 2023). The library was made by 5' RACE. Sequencing was performed on an Illumina NovaSeq 6000. The raw public reads went through TCRdb reprocessing: fastp at Q25, MiXCR clone calling, in-frame beta chains kept. Identical CDR3 protein sequences are pooled into one entry, listed with their most common genes and DNA. This sample comprises 550,000 to 700,000 distinct CDR3 sequences, roughly 17% of them detected only once. The top ten clonotypes cover just over 8% of the sample. Sequenced sample: PBMCs or a T cell subset sorted from them (not recorded which). These receptors were collected from an adult woman who had mild COVID-19 (a few samples of this study predate the infection). The sample titles of this study are shuffled in the database, so cell type and time point are left out; the donor was told from shared clones.

V gene TRBV7-9 combines with J gene TRBJ2-6, with D tentatively TRBD1 (6 bases). Germline V gives CDR1 SEHNR, CDR2 FQNEAQ (reference sequence). The V end lost 1 base, the J end lost 2 bases, and 15 bases lay between the germline ends. The CDR3 covers 18 residues. The CDR3 sequence: CASSLVGRGGPGANVLTF. CDR3 DNA sequence: TGTGCCAGCAGCTTAGTTGGCAGGGGCGGTCCTGGGGCCAACGTCCTGACTTTC.

The chain recombines TRBV14 with TRBJ2-7; 9 nucleotides match TRBD1. CDR1 is SGHDN, CDR2 FVKESK, per germline. This CDR3 comprises 16 residues. The ends lost 3 bases at V and 6 bases at J; junction bases unmatched: 12. The CDR3 DNA reads TGTGCCAGCAGCCATAGTCCGGGACAGGGTTTGGGCGAGCAGTACTTC. It translates to CASSHSPGQGLGEQYF.

This chain connects TRBV12-3 or TRBV12-4 to TRBJ1-5, with D unresolved. The CDR3 totals 11 residues. Trimming took 8 bases from V and 3 from J, leaving 5 bases between them. This CDR3 is CASGDNQPQHF. CDR3 sequence (DNA): TGTGCCAGCGGCGACAATCAGCCCCAGCATTTT.

Only a few counts were recorded for this clonotype. The chain joins TRBV28 to TRBJ1-5; 7 positions match TRBD1. This CDR3 comprises 14 residues. CDR1 and CDR2 (germline): MDHEN, SYDVKM. V lost 4 bases, J lost 7 bases, and 7 bases stayed unmatched. Written as DNA, the CDR3 is TGTGCCAGCAGTTCCGACAGGGTAGGCCAGCCCCAGCATTTT. Translation: CASSSDRVGQPQHF.

The chain uses TRBV19 and TRBJ1-1; the D gene is possibly TRBD1 (5 bases). CDR3 length: 15 amino acids. Germline-derived CDR1 and CDR2 are LNHDA and SQIVND (reference sequence). Between the trimmed V and J ends, which lost 3 bases and 6 bases, there was a span of 17 bases. CDR3 coding DNA: TGTGCCAGTAGTATTGGGGCCGGGAGTGGGGCTGAAGCTTTCTTT. Residues: CASSIGAGSGAEAFF.

This clonotype turned up a few times. This chain joins TRBV6-1 and TRBJ1-6; TRBD1 matches at 8 bases. The CDR3 is 15 residues long. CDR1 is MNHNS, CDR2 SASEGT, per germline. The junction had 6 bases not matched to a gene; V was cut back by 2 bases and J by 9 bases. DNA for the CDR3: TGTGCCAGCAGTGAATTGGGGCAGGGGGCTTCACCCCTCCACTTT. This codes for CASSELGQGASPLHF.

J is TRBJ2-7 and V is TRBV12-3 or TRBV12-4, with D uncertain. The ends were cut back, 6 bases at V and 7 bases at J, with 13 bases in the middle. The CDR3 sequence is 12 residues long. Here the CDR3 DNA reads TGTGCCAGCAGCCACCGTAGGCAAGAGCAGTACTTC. Its protein is CASSHRRQEQYF.

The chain carries TRBV3-1 and TRBJ2-3; 11 bases match TRBD2. The length of the CDR3 is 17 residues. The V segment lost 3 bases and the J segment 1 base; nucleotides outside the gene matches: 6. Germline V gene lookup returns CDR1 LGHDT and CDR2 YNNKEL (reference sequence). CDR3 coding DNA: TGTGCCAGCAGCCACCAGGGACTAGCGGTCGGCACAGATACGCAGTATTTT. This translates into CASSHQGLAVGTDTQYF.

The V gene is TRBV5-4, the J gene TRBJ2-1; 8 nucleotides match TRBD1. The V gene's germline CDR1 is SGHNT and CDR2 YYREEE (reference sequence). The CDR3 totals 12 residues. The V segment lost 4 bases and the J segment 10 bases; nucleotides outside the gene matches: 4. CDR3 loop: CASSPGQEEQFF. The CDR3 coding sequence is TGTGCCAGCAGCCCGGGACAGGAGGAGCAGTTCTTC. The complete variable domain, with remaining parts taken from reference TRBV5-4 and TRBJ2-1, reads ETGVTQSPTHLIKTRGQQVTLRCSSQSGHNTVSWYQQALGQGPQFIFQYYREEENGRGNFPPRFSGLQFPNYSSELNVNALELDDSALYLCASSPGQEEQFFGPGTRLTVL.

This clonotype was seen a handful of times. This rearrangement joins TRBV29-1 to TRBJ1-1; 8 bases map to TRBD1. Germline lookup yields CDR1 SQVTM and CDR2 ANQGSEA. V lost 3 bases and J lost 0; bases outside the gene matches: 9. The CDR3 spans 16 residues. The CDR3 is CSVDPTGVRMNTEAFF. The CDR3 DNA sequence: TGCAGCGTTGACCCGACAGGGGTTCGGATGAACACTGAAGCTTTCTTT.

This sequence joins TRBV20-1 and TRBJ1-5; no firm D call. CDR3 length equals 12 residues. Germline assignment: CDR1 DFQATT and CDR2 SNEGSKA (reference sequence). The V end was cut by 6 bases, the J end by 4 bases, with 10 bases between. Here the CDR3 reads CSAGAGNQPQHF. Written as DNA, the CDR3 is TGCAGTGCGGGCGCAGGAAATCAGCCCCAGCATTTT.

V and J are TRBV5-1 and TRBJ1-2; D unclear. The length of the CDR3 is 13 residues. Trimming took 6 bases from V and 4 from J, leaving 13 bases between them. Germline V gene data show CDR1 as SGHRS and CDR2 as YFSETQ. As DNA, the CDR3 is TGCGCCAGCAAGGAGGGTGAGAGCTATGGCTACACCTTC. This translates into CASKEGESYGYTF.

The chain's CDR3 is CASSLGTAFYEQYF. The CDR3 coding sequence is TGTGCCAGCAGCTTAGGAACAGCCTTCTACGAGCAGTACTTC. The genes are TRBV7-2 and TRBJ2-7; D is undetermined. The V gene lost 1 base and the J gene lost 3 bases, with 10 bases spanning the gap. Germline V gene lookup returns CDR1 SGHTA and CDR2 FQGNSA. This CDR3 is built from 14 residues.

V and J are TRBV6-5 and TRBJ2-3; D not certain. The V end was cut by 5 bases, the J end by 1 base, with 19 bases between. This CDR3 spans 17 amino acids. CDR1 MNHEY and CDR2 SVGAGI come from the germline V gene. The CDR3 sequence: CASSPPWVRKGTDTQYF. The DNA of the CDR3 is TGTGCCAGCAGTCCTCCCTGGGTTCGCAAGGGCACAGATACGCAGTATTTT.